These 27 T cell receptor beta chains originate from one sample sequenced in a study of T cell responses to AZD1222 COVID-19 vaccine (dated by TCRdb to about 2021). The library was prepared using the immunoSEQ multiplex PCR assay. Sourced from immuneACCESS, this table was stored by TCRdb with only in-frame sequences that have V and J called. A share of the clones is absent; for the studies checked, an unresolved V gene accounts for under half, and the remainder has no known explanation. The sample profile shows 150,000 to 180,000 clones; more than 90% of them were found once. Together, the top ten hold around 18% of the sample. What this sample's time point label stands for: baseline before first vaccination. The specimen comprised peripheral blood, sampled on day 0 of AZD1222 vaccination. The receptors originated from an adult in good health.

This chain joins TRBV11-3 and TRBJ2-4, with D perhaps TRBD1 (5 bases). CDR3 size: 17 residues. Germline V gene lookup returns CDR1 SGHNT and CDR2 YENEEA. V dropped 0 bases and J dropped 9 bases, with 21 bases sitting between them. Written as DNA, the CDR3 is TGTGCCAGCAGCTTAGAAAGGCAGGGATCCCACGGATCCATTCAGTACTTC. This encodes CASSLERQGSHGSIQYF.

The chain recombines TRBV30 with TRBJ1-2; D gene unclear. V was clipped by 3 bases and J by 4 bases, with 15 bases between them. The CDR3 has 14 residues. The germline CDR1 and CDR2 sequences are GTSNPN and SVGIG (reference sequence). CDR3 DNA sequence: TGTGCCTGGAGCCAAGGGCCCAGCCTCTATGGCTACACCTTC. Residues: CAWSQGPSLYGYTF.

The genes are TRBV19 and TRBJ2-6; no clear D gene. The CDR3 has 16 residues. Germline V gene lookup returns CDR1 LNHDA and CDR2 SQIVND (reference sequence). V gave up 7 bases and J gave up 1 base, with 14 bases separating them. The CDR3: CASIGRARSGANVLTF. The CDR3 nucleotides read TGTGCCAGTATTGGACGGGCCAGGTCTGGGGCCAACGTCCTGACTTTC.

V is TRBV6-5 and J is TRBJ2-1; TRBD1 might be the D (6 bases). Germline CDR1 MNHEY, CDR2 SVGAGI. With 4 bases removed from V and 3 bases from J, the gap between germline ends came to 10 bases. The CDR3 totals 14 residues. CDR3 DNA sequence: TGTGCCAGCAGTTTTGGACAGATCTACAATGAGCAGTTCTTC. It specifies CASSFGQIYNEQFF.

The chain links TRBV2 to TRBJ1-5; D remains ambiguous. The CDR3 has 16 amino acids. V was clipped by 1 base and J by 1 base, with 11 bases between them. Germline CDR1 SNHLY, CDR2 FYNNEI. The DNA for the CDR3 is TGTGCCAGCAGTGAAGAGGCGGCCCTCAGCAATCAGCCCCAGCATTTT. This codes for CASSEEAALSNQPQHF.

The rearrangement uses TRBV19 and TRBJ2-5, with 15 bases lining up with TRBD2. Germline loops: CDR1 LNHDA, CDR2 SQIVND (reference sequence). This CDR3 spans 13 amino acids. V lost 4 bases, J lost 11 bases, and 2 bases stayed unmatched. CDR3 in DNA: TGTGCCAGTAGTAGGACTAGCGGGAGGGTACAGTACTTC. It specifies CASSRTSGRVQYF. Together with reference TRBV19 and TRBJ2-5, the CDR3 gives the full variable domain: DGGITQSPKYLFRKEGQNVTLSCEQNLNHDAMYWYRQDPGQGLRLIYYSQIVNDFQKGDIAEGYSVSREKKESFPLTVTSAQKNPTAFYLCASSRTSGRVQYFGPGTRLLVL.

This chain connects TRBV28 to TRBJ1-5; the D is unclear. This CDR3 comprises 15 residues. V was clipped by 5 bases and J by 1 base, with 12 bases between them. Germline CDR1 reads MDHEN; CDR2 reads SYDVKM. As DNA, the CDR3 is TGTGCCAGCAGTGACCTCCGGGTCAGCAATCAGCCCCAGCATTTT. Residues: CASSDLRVSNQPQHF. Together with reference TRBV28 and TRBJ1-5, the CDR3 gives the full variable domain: DVKVTQSSRYLVKRTGEKVFLECVQDMDHENMFWYRQDPGLGLRLIYFSYDVKMKEKGDIPEGYSVSREKKERFSLILESASTNQTSMYLCASSDLRVSNQPQHFGDGTRLSIL.

In nucleotides, the CDR3 is TGTGCCAGCAGCCTAGCCAGGAGAGAGACCCAGTACTTC. Amino acids: CASSLARRETQYF. This rearrangement joins TRBV11-2 to TRBJ2-5, with a tentative D call TRBD2 (5 bases). The CDR3 loop spans 13 amino acids. Germline V gene lookup returns CDR1 SGHAT and CDR2 FQNNGV. The V end was cut by 5 bases, the J end by 4 bases, with 11 bases between.

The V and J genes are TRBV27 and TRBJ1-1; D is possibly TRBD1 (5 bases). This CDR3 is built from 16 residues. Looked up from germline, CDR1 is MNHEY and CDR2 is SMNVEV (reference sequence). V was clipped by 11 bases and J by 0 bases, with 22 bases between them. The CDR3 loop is CAAVAQWGEMNTEAFF. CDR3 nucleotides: TGTGCCGCGGTGGCTCAATGGGGGGAGATGAACACTGAAGCTTTCTTT.

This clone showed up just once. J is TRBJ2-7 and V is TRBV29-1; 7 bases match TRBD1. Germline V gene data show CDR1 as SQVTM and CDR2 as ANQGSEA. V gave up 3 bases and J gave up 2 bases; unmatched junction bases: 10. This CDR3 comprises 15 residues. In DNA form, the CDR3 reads TGCAGCGTTGAGATGCCTTGGACAGGAGCCTACGAGCAGTACTTC. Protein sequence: CSVEMPWTGAYEQYF.

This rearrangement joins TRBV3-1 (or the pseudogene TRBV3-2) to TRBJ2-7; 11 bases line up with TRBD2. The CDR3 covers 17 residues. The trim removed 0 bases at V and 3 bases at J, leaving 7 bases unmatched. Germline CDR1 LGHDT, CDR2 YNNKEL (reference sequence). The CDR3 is CASSQDLAGGRFYEQYF. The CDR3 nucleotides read TGTGCCAGCAGCCAAGACCTAGCGGGAGGACGTTTCTACGAGCAGTACTTC.

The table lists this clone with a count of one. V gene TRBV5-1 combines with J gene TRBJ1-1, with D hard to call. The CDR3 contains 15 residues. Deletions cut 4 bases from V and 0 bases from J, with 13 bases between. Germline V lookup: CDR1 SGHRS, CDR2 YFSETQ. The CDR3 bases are TGCGCCAGCAGCCGGACCCCCGCCATGAACACTGAAGCTTTCTTT. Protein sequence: CASSRTPAMNTEAFF.

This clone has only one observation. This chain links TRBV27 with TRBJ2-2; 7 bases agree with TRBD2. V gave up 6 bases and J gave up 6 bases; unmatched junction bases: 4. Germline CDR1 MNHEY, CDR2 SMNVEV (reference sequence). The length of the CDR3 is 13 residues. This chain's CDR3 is CASSLGGAGELFF. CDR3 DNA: TGTGCCAGCAGCCTTGGGGGGGCCGGGGAGCTGTTTTTT.

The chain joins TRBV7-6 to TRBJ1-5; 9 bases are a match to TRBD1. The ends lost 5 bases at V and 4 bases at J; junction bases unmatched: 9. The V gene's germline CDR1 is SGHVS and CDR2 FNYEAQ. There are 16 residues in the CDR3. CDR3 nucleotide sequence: TGTGCCAGCAGCCTACAGCCGGGACAGGGTAATCAGCCCCAGCATTTT. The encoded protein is CASSLQPGQGNQPQHF. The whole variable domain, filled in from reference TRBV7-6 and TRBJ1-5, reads GAGVSQSPRYKVTKRGQDVALRCDPISGHVSLYWYRQALGQGPEFLTYFNYEAQQDKSGLPNDRFSAERPEGSISTLTIQRTEQRDSAMYRCASSLQPGQGNQPQHFGDGTRLSIL.

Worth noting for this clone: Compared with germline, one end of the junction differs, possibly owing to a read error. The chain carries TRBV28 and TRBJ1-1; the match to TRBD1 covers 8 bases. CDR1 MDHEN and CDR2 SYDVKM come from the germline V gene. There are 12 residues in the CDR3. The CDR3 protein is CASSSPGGESLF. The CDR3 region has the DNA TGTGCCAGCAGCTCGCCAGGGGGCGAGAGTCTCTTT.

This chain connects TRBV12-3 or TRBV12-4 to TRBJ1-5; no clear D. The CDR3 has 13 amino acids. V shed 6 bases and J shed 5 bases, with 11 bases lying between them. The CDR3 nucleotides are TGTGCCAGCAGGTTCCGGTGGGATCAGCCCCAGCATTTT. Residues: CASRFRWDQPQHF.

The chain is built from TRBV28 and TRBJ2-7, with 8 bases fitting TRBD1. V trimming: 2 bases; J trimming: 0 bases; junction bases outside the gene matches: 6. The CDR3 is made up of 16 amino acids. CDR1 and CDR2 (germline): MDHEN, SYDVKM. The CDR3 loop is CASSLRGTGTSYEQYF. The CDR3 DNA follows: TGTGCCAGCAGTTTAAGGGGGACAGGAACCTCCTACGAGCAGTACTTC.

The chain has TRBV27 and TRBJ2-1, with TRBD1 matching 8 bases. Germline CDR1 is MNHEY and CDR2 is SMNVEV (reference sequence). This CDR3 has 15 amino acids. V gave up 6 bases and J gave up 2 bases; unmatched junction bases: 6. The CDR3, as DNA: TGTGCCAGCAGACCCGGGACAGGCCCCTACAATGAGCAGTTCTTC. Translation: CASRPGTGPYNEQFF.

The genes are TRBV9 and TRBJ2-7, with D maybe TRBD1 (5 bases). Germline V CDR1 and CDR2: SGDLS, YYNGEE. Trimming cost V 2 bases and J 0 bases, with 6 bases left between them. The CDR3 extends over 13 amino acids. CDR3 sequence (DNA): TGTGCCAGCAGCGTTGACAGCTCCTACGAGCAGTACTTC. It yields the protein CASSVDSSYEQYF.

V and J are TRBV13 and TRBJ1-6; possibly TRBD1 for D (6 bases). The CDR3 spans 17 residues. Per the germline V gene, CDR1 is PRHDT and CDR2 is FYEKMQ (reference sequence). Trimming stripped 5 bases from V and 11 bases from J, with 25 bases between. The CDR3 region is CASSPQRTHSGGAPLHF. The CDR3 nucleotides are TGTGCCAGCAGCCCTCAGAGGACACATTCCGGGGGCGCACCCCTCCACTTT.

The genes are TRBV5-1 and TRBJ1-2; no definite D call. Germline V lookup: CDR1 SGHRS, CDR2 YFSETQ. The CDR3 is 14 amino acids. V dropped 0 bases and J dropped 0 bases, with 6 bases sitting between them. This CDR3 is CASSLGGANYGYTF. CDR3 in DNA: TGCGCCAGCAGCTTGGGGGGAGCTAACTATGGCTACACCTTC.

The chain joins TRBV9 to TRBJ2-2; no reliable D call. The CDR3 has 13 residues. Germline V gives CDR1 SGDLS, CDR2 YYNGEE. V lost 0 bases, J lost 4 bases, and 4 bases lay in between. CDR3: CASSVEVTGELFF. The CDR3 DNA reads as TGTGCCAGCAGCGTAGAGGTCACCGGGGAGCTGTTTTTT.

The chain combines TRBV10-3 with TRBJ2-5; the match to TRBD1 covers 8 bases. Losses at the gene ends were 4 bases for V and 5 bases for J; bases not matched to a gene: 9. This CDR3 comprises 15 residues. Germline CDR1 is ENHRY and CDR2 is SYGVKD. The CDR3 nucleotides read TGTGCCATCAGTGCGGGGGACAGGTTGGAGGAGACCCAGTACTTC. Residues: CAISAGDRLEETQYF.

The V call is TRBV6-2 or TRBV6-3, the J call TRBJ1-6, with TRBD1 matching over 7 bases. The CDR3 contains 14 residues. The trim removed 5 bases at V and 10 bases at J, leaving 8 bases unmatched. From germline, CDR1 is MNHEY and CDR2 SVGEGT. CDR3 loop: CASSGGGAGSPLHF. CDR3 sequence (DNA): TGTGCCAGCAGTGGAGGGGGCGCGGGATCACCCCTCCACTTT.

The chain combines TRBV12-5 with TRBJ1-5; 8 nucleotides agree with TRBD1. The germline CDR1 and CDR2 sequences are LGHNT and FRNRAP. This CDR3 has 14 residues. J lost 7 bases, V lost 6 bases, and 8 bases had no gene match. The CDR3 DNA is TGTGCTAGTGGCCACGACAGGGGTCCCCAGCCCCAGCATTTT. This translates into CASGHDRGPQPQHF.

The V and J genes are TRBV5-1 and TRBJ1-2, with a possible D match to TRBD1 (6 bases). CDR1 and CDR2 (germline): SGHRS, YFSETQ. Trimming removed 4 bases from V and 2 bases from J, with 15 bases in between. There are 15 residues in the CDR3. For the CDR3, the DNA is TGCGCCAGCAGCCCCCTACAGGGTTCAAACTATGGCTACACCTTC. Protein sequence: CASSPLQGSNYGYTF.

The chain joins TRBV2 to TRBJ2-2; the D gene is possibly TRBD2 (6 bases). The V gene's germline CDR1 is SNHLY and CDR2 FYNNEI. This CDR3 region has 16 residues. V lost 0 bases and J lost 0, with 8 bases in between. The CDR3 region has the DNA TGTGCCAGCAGTGAAGCTAGCGGAGCGAACACCGGGGAGCTGTTTTTT. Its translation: CASSEASGANTGELFF.